This is a list of T cell receptor beta chains from one sample in a study of cytomegalovirus exposure and HLA in healthy donors. Assay used: immunoSEQ multiplex PCR; TCRdb lists only in-frame clones, some missing. The sample records over 100,000 clones, less than 85% being singletons. The specimen sequenced was PBMCs. These receptors were collected from a woman aged 40 to 49 in good health and CMV-seropositive. Both conserved end residues are part of each CDR3. D genes are given only for firm matches. Clone size appears in some rows only: once, few, many, or a class for an expanded clone.

j_gene: TRBJ2-1
v_gene: TRBV11-1
abundance: -
d_gene: TRBD2
CDR3aa: CASSSSKRGGNNEQFF
CDR3nt: TGTGCCAGCAGCTCCTCCAAGCGGGGGGGAAACAATGAGCAGTTCTTC

j_gene: TRBJ1-5
v_gene: TRBV4-1
abundance: -
d_gene: TRBD1
CDR3aa: CASSPDRGTQPQHF
CDR3nt: TGCGCCAGCAGCCCGGACAGGGGAACTCAGCCCCAGCATTTT

j_gene: TRBJ2-1
v_gene: TRBV10-1
abundance: -
d_gene: TRBD2
CDR3aa: CASSESLGTSGLYNEQFF
CDR3nt: TGCGCCAGCAGTGAGTCGCTCGGGACTAGCGGTTTATACAATGAGCAGTTCTTC

j_gene: TRBJ1-2
v_gene: TRBV19
abundance: -
d_gene: -
CDR3aa: CASSFSRVGYTF
CDR3nt: TGTGCCAGTAGTTTCAGCAGGGTTGGCTACACCTTC

j_gene: TRBJ2-5
v_gene: TRBV19
abundance: few
d_gene: -
CDR3aa: CASSITSYETQYF
CDR3nt: TGTGCCAGTAGTATCACTAGCTACGAGACCCAGTACTTC

j_gene: TRBJ1-2
v_gene: TRBV30
abundance: -
d_gene: -
CDR3aa: CAWMSPGGSGYGYTF
CDR3nt: TGTGCCTGGATGTCCCCGGGGGGGTCGGGATATGGCTACACCTTC

j_gene: TRBJ2-5
v_gene: TRBV5-4
abundance: -
d_gene: -
CDR3aa: CASSFTRSETQYF
CDR3nt: TGTGCCAGCAGCTTTACTCGAAGTGAGACCCAGTACTTC

j_gene: TRBJ1-2
v_gene: TRBV6-1
abundance: few
d_gene: -
CDR3aa: CASSVPGRIYGYTF
CDR3nt: TGTGCCAGCAGTGTTCCAGGCCGTATCTATGGCTACACCTTC

j_gene: TRBJ1-6
v_gene: TRBV4-1
abundance: once
d_gene: TRBD1
CDR3aa: CASSLGQGNSPLHF
CDR3nt: TGCGCCAGCAGCCTTGGACAGGGAAATTCACCCCTCCACTTT

j_gene: TRBJ2-3
v_gene: TRBV7-9
abundance: -
d_gene: TRBD2
CDR3aa: CASSPRLAWKSTDTQYF
CDR3nt: TGTGCCAGCAGCCCCCGACTAGCGTGGAAGTCTACAGATACGCAGTATTTT

j_gene: TRBJ1-2
v_gene: TRBV13
abundance: -
d_gene: TRBD1
CDR3aa: CASSLNRGSYGYTF
CDR3nt: TGTGCCAGCAGCTTAAACAGGGGGTCCTATGGCTACACCTTC

j_gene: TRBJ1-4
v_gene: TRBV28
abundance: once
d_gene: TRBD1
CDR3aa: CASSLIGQGAQNEKLFF
CDR3nt: TGTGCCAGCAGTTTAATAGGACAGGGGGCCCAAAATGAAAAACTGTTTTTT

j_gene: TRBJ1-1
v_gene: TRBV14
abundance: few
d_gene: TRBD1
CDR3aa: CASSRDRATEAFF
CDR3nt: TGTGCCAGCAGCCGGGACAGGGCCACTGAAGCTTTCTTT

j_gene: TRBJ2-6
v_gene: TRBV28
abundance: -
d_gene: -
CDR3aa: CATTQAGANVLTF
CDR3nt: TGTGCCACCACTCAAGCTGGGGCCAACGTCCTGACTTTC

j_gene: TRBJ2-7
v_gene: TRBV5-1
abundance: few
d_gene: TRBD1
CDR3aa: CASNLRDRGDYEQYF
CDR3nt: TGCGCCAGCAATCTCCGGGACAGGGGAGACTACGAGCAGTACTTC

j_gene: TRBJ2-7
v_gene: TRBV29-1
abundance: few
d_gene: -
CDR3aa: CSVVLSYEQYF
CDR3nt: TGCAGCGTTGTCCTCTCCTACGAGCAGTACTTC

j_gene: TRBJ1-2
v_gene: TRBV30
abundance: -
d_gene: -
CDR3aa: CACTPSYGYTF
CDR3nt: TGTGCCTGCACGCCCAGCTATGGCTACACCTTC

j_gene: TRBJ1-4
v_gene: TRBV4-3
abundance: -
d_gene: TRBD1
CDR3aa: CASSQGGRQGTNEKLFF
CDR3nt: TGCGCCAGCAGCCAAGGGGGGCGACAGGGCACTAATGAAAAACTGTTTTTT

j_gene: TRBJ1-2
v_gene: TRBV9
abundance: -
d_gene: -
CDR3aa: CASSRDSNYGYTF
CDR3nt: TGTGCCAGCAGCCGAGACAGCAACTATGGCTACACCTTC

j_gene: TRBJ2-7
v_gene: TRBV7-2
abundance: -
d_gene: -
CDR3aa: CASSPLSVQVYEQYF
CDR3nt: TGTGCCAGCAGCCCTTTGTCTGTACAGGTCTACGAGCAGTACTTC

j_gene: TRBJ2-4
v_gene: TRBV7-2
abundance: few
d_gene: -
CDR3aa: CASSLLTVPEYF
CDR3nt: TGTGCCAGCAGCCTATTAACGGTACCTGAGTACTTC

j_gene: TRBJ1-2
v_gene: TRBV6-1
abundance: -
d_gene: TRBD1
CDR3aa: CAIRGTGGAGYTF
CDR3nt: TGTGCCATCAGGGGAACAGGGGGAGCTGGCTACACCTTC

j_gene: TRBJ2-5
v_gene: TRBV7-6
abundance: -
d_gene: -
CDR3aa: CASSFRGTGQETQYF
CDR3nt: TGTGCCAGCAGCTTCCGTGGGACTGGCCAAGAGACCCAGTACTTC

j_gene: TRBJ2-7
v_gene: TRBV5-1
abundance: -
d_gene: TRBD1
CDR3aa: CASSPRTGGYEQYF
CDR3nt: TGCGCCAGCAGCCCTCGGACAGGGGGCTACGAGCAGTACTTC

j_gene: TRBJ2-1
v_gene: TRBV5-4
abundance: -
d_gene: TRBD1
CDR3aa: CASSFQQGYYNEQFF
CDR3nt: TGTGCCAGCAGCTTTCAACAGGGGTACTACAATGAGCAGTTCTTC

j_gene: TRBJ2-7
v_gene: TRBV10-2
abundance: once
d_gene: -
CDR3aa: CASSDQGRGPSSYEQYF
CDR3nt: TGCGCCAGCAGTGACCAAGGAAGAGGTCCGAGCTCCTACGAGCAGTACTTC

j_gene: TRBJ2-5
v_gene: TRBV19
abundance: -
d_gene: TRBD1
CDR3aa: CASSIGYRGLFETQYF
CDR3nt: TGTGCCAGTAGTATAGGTTACAGGGGCCTCTTCGAGACCCAGTACTTC

j_gene: TRBJ2-2
v_gene: TRBV7-3
abundance: -
d_gene: TRBD2
CDR3aa: CASSLIPLAGGSTGELFF
CDR3nt: TGTGCCAGCAGCTTAATCCCCCTAGCGGGGGGGTCCACCGGGGAGCTGTTTTTT

j_gene: TRBJ1-2
v_gene: TRBV28
abundance: -
d_gene: TRBD1
CDR3aa: CASRTGQGTKGNYGYTF
CDR3nt: TGTGCCAGCAGAACCGGACAGGGTACAAAAGGGAACTATGGCTACACCTTC

j_gene: TRBJ1-1
v_gene: TRBV5-6
abundance: few
d_gene: -
CDR3aa: CASSTPMNTEAFF
CDR3nt: TGTGCCAGCAGCACTCCCATGAACACTGAAGCTTTCTTT

j_gene: TRBJ1-5
v_gene: TRBV19
abundance: -
d_gene: TRBD1
CDR3aa: CASSIQGALGNQPQHF
CDR3nt: TGTGCCAGTAGTATCCAGGGGGCTCTCGGCAATCAGCCCCAGCATTTT

j_gene: TRBJ1-6
v_gene: TRBV7-9
abundance: -
d_gene: -
CDR3aa: CASSLVQGNNSPLHF
CDR3nt: TGTGCCAGCAGCTTAGTTCAGGGAAATAATTCACCCCTCCACTTT

j_gene: TRBJ2-3
v_gene: TRBV7-2
abundance: once
d_gene: TRBD1
CDR3aa: CASSSNRGNTDTQYF
CDR3nt: TGTGCCAGCAGCTCTAACAGGGGAAACACAGATACGCAGTATTTT